These 14 T cell receptor beta chains came from one sample sequenced in a study of T cell repertoires in cytomegalovirus infection. The antigens these receptors bind are not known. TCRdb called the reads again in MiXCR, with one record for every CDR3 protein. The sample holds about 470,000 distinct CDR3 sequences; about 42% are singletons and the top ten take 43%. Sequenced material: cultured PBMCs, taken from culture after CMV antigen stimulation. These receptors originate from a human donor in good health (CMV status not recorded). Some clones in this sample may be carry-over from other donors' samples.

The chain joins TRBV18 to TRBJ2-7; 7 bases align to TRBD2. Germline-derived CDR1 and CDR2 are KGHSH and LQKENI. V lost 3 bases and J lost 6; bases outside the gene matches: 8. This CDR3 is built from 14 residues. CDR3 nucleotides: TGTGCCAGCTCACCTTCCCGGAGGGAGGGCGAGCAGTACTTC. Translating gives CASSPSRREGEQYF.

Details on this clonotype: Mismatch with germline at one junction end may stem from a read error. V is TRBV7-2 and J is TRBJ2-7; 8 bases are shared with TRBD2. Germline V gene lookup returns CDR1 SGHTA and CDR2 FQGNSA. This CDR3 contains 15 residues. The CDR3 here is CAGSYRGGTVYEQYF. The DNA for the CDR3 is TGTGCCGGCAGCTACCGGGGGGGAACGGTATACGAGCAGTACTTC. Filled out from reference TRBV7-2 and TRBJ2-7, the complete variable domain reads GAGVSQSPSNKVTEKGKDVELRCDPISGHTALYWYRQSLGQGLEFLIYFQGNSAPDKSGLPSDRFSAERTGGSVSTLTIQRTQQEDSAVYLCAGSYRGGTVYEQYFGPGTRLTVT.

This clonotype came up a few times. The rearrangement links TRBV20-1 to TRBJ1-6; tentative D call: TRBD1 (6 bases). This CDR3 spans 15 amino acids. The germline V gene has CDR1 DFQATT and CDR2 SNEGSKA (reference sequence). V was trimmed by 3 bases and J by 8 bases, leaving 17 bases between them. In DNA form, the CDR3 reads TGCAGTGCTAGGGTCGCACAGGGAACGCATTCACCCCTCCACTTT. Its protein product is CSARVAQGTHSPLHF.

This chain connects TRBV19 to TRBJ1-6; 7 positions match TRBD1. Germline CDR1 LNHDA, CDR2 SQIVND (reference sequence). The V and J ends lost 3 bases and 7 bases, in that order; junction bases with no gene match: 9. This CDR3 spans 16 amino acids. In DNA, the CDR3 is TGTGCCAGTAGTATCCCCCGGGACAGCAACAATTCACCCCTCCACTTT. It is translated as CASSIPRDSNNSPLHF.

This chain joins TRBV4-1 and TRBJ2-7; the match to TRBD1 covers 9 bases. This CDR3 is 17 amino acids long. Germline values: CDR1 MGHRA, CDR2 YSYEKL. The V segment lost 0 bases and the J segment 2 bases; nucleotides outside the gene matches: 8. Here the CDR3 reads CASSQEGVGQGPYEQYF. In nucleotides, the CDR3 is TGCGCCAGCAGCCAAGAAGGCGTAGGACAGGGGCCCTACGAGCAGTACTTC.

V usage is TRBV28 and J usage is TRBJ2-3; 7 positions agree with TRBD1. Germline CDR1 reads MDHEN; CDR2 reads SYDVKM. Trimming at V came to 2 bases and at J to 9 bases, leaving 5 bases not matched to a gene. The CDR3 runs 13 residues. This chain's CDR3 is CASSLLLGQTQYF. The CDR3 nucleotides read TGTGCCAGCAGTTTACTTTTGGGACAGACGCAGTATTTT.

This clonotype has more than one count but fewer than ten. The chain combines TRBV12-3 or TRBV12-4 with TRBJ1-5; possibly TRBD1 for D (5 bases). V was clipped by 4 bases and J by 2 bases, with 9 bases between them. The CDR3 runs 14 residues. CDR3 sequence (DNA): TGTGCCAGCAGTTCCGGGGCGCGCAATCAGCCCCAGCATTTT. Translation gives CASSSGARNQPQHF.

This clonotype has more than one count but fewer than ten. The V call is TRBV7-8, the J call TRBJ2-7; the D is unclear. V was cut by 5 bases and J by 1 base, with 12 bases left in between. This CDR3 is built from 14 residues. The germline gives CDR1 SGHVS, CDR2 FQNEAQ. DNA for the CDR3: TGTGCCAGCAGCGCGTACCGTGGATCCTACGAGCAGTACTTC. It codes for CASSAYRGSYEQYF.

This clonotype was counted between two and nine times. The chain combines TRBV6-5 with TRBJ2-1; D not resolved. This CDR3 is 18 amino acids long. The ends were cut back, 0 bases at V and 2 bases at J, with 17 bases in the middle. Germline V gene data show CDR1 as MNHEY and CDR2 as SVGAGI. The CDR3 bases are TGTGCCAGCAGTTACTCCTATTCGGTACGAGATACCTACAATGAGCAGTTCTTC. This translates into CASSYSYSVRDTYNEQFF.

The rearrangement joins TRBV5-5 to TRBJ2-5, with D possibly called TRBD1 or TRBD2 (5 bases each). The CDR3 spans 17 residues. Germline V gene sequence: CDR1 SGHKS, CDR2 YYEKEE (reference sequence). Trimming took 0 bases from V and 1 from J, leaving 16 bases between them. The CDR3 sequence is CASSLGSSGSFQETQYF. The DNA of the CDR3 is TGTGCCAGCAGCTTGGGGTCGTCAGGGAGCTTCCAAGAGACCCAGTACTTC. Full variable domain (missing parts from reference TRBV5-5 and TRBJ2-5): DAGVTQSPTHLIKTRGQQVTLRCSPISGHKSVSWYQQVLGQGPQFIFQYYEKEERGRGNFPDRFSARQFPNYSSELNVNALLLGDSALYLCASSLGSSGSFQETQYFGPGTRLLVL.

The chain couples TRBV28 to TRBJ2-7; D not resolved. V was shortened by 2 bases and J by 4 bases, with 9 bases between the two germline ends. Germline assignment: CDR1 MDHEN and CDR2 SYDVKM. The CDR3 is made up of 13 amino acids. DNA of the CDR3: TGTGCCAGCAGTTTAAGGGTTTGGTACGAGCAGTACTTC. Its translation: CASSLRVWYEQYF.

This clonotype was seen only a few times. CDR3 loop: CASSLALAGYTDTQYF. The CDR3 DNA sequence: TGCGCCAGCAGCTTAGCTCTAGCGGGGTACACAGATACGCAGTATTTT. The rearrangement uses TRBV5-1 and TRBJ2-3, with 9 bases that match TRBD2. The germline CDR1 and CDR2 sequences are SGHRS and YFSETQ. V lost 2 bases to trimming and J lost 2 bases; unmatched junction nucleotides: 6. The CDR3 length is 16 residues.

This clonotype was observed a single time. The chain carries TRBV11-2 and TRBJ2-7, with 8 bases lining up with TRBD2. This CDR3 is built from 15 residues. The germline gives CDR1 SGHAT, CDR2 FQNNGV. Trimming at V came to 3 bases and at J to 2 bases, leaving 6 bases not matched to a gene. CDR3 sequence (DNA): TGTGCCAGCAGCTTTAAGCGGGAGTACCCCTACGAGCAGTACTTC. This translates into CASSFKREYPYEQYF. The whole variable domain, filled in from reference TRBV11-2 and TRBJ2-7, reads EAGVAQSPRYKIIEKRQSVAFWCNPISGHATLYWYQQILGQGPKLLIQFQNNGVVDDSQLPKDRFSAERLKGVDSTLKIQPAKLEDSAVYLCASSFKREYPYEQYFGPGTRLTVT.

This clonotype was seen only a few times. The rearrangement uses TRBV7-6 and TRBJ1-1; D possibly corresponds to TRBD1 (6 bases). Germline CDR1 reads SGHVS; CDR2 reads FNYEAQ. Trimming took off 2 bases at V and 4 bases at J, with 11 bases between the two ends. The CDR3 covers 14 residues. The CDR3 DNA reads as TGTGCCAGCAGCTTACCCGGACAGATCACTGAAGCTTTCTTT. It yields the protein CASSLPGQITEAFF.